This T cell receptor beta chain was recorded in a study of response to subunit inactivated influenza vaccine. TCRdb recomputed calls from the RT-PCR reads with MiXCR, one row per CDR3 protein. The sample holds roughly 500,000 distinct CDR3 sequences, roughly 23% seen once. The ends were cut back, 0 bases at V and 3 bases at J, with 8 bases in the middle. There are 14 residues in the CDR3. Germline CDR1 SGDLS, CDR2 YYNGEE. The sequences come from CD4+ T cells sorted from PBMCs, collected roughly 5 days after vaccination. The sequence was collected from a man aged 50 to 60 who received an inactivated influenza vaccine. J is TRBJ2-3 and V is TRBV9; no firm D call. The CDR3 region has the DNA TGTGCCAGCAGCGTAGCGGTAGCTACAGATACGCAGTATTTT. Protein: CASSVAVATDTQYF.